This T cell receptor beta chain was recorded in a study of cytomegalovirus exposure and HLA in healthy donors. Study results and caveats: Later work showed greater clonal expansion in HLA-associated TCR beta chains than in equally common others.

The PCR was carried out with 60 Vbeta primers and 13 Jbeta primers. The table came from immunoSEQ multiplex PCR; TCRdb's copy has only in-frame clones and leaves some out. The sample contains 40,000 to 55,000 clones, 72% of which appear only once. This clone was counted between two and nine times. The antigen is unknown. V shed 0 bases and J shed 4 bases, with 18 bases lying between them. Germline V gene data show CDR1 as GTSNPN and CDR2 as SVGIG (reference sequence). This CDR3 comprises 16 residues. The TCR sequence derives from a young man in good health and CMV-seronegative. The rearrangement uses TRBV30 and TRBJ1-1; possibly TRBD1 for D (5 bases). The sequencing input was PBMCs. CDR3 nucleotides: TGTGCCTGGAGTGTAAAGCCAGGGATTGTACTCACTGAAGCTTTCTTT. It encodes CAWSVKPGIVLTEAFF.